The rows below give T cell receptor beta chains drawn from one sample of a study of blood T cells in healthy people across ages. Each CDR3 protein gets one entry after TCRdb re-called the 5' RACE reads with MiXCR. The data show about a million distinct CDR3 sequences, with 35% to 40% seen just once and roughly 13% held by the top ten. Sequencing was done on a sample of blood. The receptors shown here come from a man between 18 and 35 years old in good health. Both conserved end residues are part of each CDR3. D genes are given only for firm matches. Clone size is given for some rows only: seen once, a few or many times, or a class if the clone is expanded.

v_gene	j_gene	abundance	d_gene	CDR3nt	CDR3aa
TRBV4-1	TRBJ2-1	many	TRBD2	TGCGCCAGCAGCCAAAGGACCGGGGGGGACAATGAGCAGTTCTTC	CASSQRTGGDNEQFF
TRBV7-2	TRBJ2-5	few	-	TGTGCCAGCAGCTTAACTGGACGGCGAGGGCAAGAGACCCAGTACTTC	CASSLTGRRGQETQYF
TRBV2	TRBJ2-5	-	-	TGTGCCAGCAGTGAAGCGCTCCCCGGGACACAACTTCTCCAAGAGACCCAGTACTTC	CASSEALPGTQLLQETQYF
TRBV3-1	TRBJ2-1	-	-	TGTGCCAGCAGCCAAGATCATATCGGAGGGGGGAGGAACAATGAGCAGTTCTTC	CASSQDHIGGGRNNEQFF
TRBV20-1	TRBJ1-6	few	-	TGCAGTGCTCTAGCAACTAATTCACCCCTCCACTTT	CSALATNSPLHF
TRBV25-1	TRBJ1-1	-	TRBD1	TGTGCCAGCAGTCAGACAGGGGTTCGACACACTGAAGCTTTCTTT	CASSQTGVRHTEAFF
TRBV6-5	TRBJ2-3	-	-	TGTGCCAGCAGTTACCTGGGGGGGGGCCGGTCAGATACGCAGTATTTT	CASSYLGGGRSDTQYF
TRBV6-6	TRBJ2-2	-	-	TGTGCCAGCAGCCTAGGACAGACCCTAGGGGAGCTGTTTTTT	CASSLGQTLGELFF
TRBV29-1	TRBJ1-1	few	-	TGCAGCGCTGATTACCAGGGTAGGGACACTGAAGCTTTCTTT	CSADYQGRDTEAFF
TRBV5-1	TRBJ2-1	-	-	TGCGCCAGCAGCGGAAATGCAATAGCCCCCTACAATGAGCAGTTCTTC	CASSGNAIAPYNEQFF
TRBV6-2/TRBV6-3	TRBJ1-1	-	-	TGTGCCAGCAGTTACTCGACGGCAGGTAGTCAGTGGAACACTGAAGCTTTCTTT	CASSYSTAGSQWNTEAFF
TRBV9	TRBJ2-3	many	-	TGTGCCAGCAGCCCTACTGGACGGAAGGCAGCAGATACGCAGTATTTT	CASSPTGRKAADTQYF
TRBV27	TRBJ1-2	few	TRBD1	TGTGCCAGCGCCCCGACAGGGACCTATGGCTACACCTTC	CASAPTGTYGYTF
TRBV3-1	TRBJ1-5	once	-	TGTGCCAGCAGCCAAGATGGGGCGGGAAATCAGCCCCAGCATTTT	CASSQDGAGNQPQHF
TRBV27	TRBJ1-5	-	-	TGTGCCAGCAGCACCACCATCAGCAATCAGCCCCAGCATTTT	CASSTTISNQPQHF
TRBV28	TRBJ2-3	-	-	TGTGCCAGCAGTCGCCGGAACACAGATACGCAGTATTTT	CASSRRNTDTQYF
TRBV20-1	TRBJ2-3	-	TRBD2	TGCAGTGCTACTCGTCCGGGACTAGCTCCAGATACGCAGTATTTT	CSATRPGLAPDTQYF
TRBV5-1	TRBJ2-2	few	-	TGCGCCAGCAGCTTGACTGCGAACACCGGGGAGCTGTTTTTT	CASSLTANTGELFF
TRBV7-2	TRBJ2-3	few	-	TGTGCCAGCAGCTTGAACTATAGGGGCGCAGATACGCAGTATTTT	CASSLNYRGADTQYF
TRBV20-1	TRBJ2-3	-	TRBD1	TGCAGTGCTCTCAATTCCGGGACAGCCGGCACAGATACGCAGTATTTT	CSALNSGTAGTDTQYF
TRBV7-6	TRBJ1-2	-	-	TGTGCCAGCAGCACGGGGGACGGAAACTATGGCTACACCTTC	CASSTGDGNYGYTF
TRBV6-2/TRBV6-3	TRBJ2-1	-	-	TGTGCCAGCTCTCGTGGGACAACCCCGCGAAATGAGCAGTTCTTC	CASSRGTTPRNEQFF
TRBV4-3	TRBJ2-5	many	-	TGCGCCAGCAGCCAAGAATACCGGGAGACCCAGTACTTC	CASSQEYRETQYF
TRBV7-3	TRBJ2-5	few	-	TGTGCCAGCAGCCTGAAAGAACCTTCTCACAGCCCCGTTCAAGAGACCCAGTACTTC	CASSLKEPSHSPVQETQYF
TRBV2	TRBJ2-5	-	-	TGTGCCAGCACCGGGTCGACTAGCCAAGAGACCCAGTACTTC	CASTGSTSQETQYF
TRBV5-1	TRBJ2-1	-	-	TGCGCCAGCAGCTTGAAACGGGAGGAGCAGTTCTTC	CASSLKREEQFF
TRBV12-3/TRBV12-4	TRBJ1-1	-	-	TGTGCCAGCAGTTCCCACCCCTCCGCGGGGTCTTTCTTT	CASSSHPSAGSFF
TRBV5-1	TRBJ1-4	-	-	TGCGCCAGCAGCTTGGGACAGCGAACAACTAATGAAAAACTGTTTTTT	CASSLGQRTTNEKLFF
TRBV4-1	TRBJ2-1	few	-	TGCGCCAGCAGCCAACCCCCGGCAGCCCCTTCCTACAATGAGCAGTTCTTC	CASSQPPAAPSYNEQFF
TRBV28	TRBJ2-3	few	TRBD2	TGTGCCAGCAGCCGCGTAGCGGGGGGCACAGATACGCAGTATTTT	CASSRVAGGTDTQYF
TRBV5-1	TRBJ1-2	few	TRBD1	TGCGCCAGCAGCTGGGGGACAGATTATGGCTACACCTTC	CASSWGTDYGYTF
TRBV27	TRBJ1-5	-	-	TGTGCCAGCAGTACCAGGGCGAGGGGCAATCACCCCCAGCATTTT	CASSTRARGNHPQHF
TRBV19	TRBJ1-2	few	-	TGTGCCAGTAGTCCTGGTGGGACTACTGGCTACACCTTC	CASSPGGTTGYTF
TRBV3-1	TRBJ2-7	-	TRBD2	TGTGCCAGCAGCCAAGATTCGGGAGGTTTCGCCGAGCAGTACTTC	CASSQDSGGFAEQYF
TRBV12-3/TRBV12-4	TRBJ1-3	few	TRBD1	TGTGCCAGCCCCAGTGGGAGACAGGGAAACTCTGGAAACACCATATATTTT	CASPSGRQGNSGNTIYF
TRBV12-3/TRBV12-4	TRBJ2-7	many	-	TGTGCCAGCACACAGGGTTTCGAGCAGTACTTC	CASTQGFEQYF
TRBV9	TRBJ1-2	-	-	TGTGCCAGCAGCGTAGATCAAGGGGCCAATGGCTACACCTTC	CASSVDQGANGYTF
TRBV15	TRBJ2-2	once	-	TGTGCCACCAGCACAGGTCACCCATCCGGGGAGCTGTTTTTT	CATSTGHPSGELFF
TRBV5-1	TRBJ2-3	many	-	TGCGCCAGCAGCTCGACCGGGACTAGCACAGATACGCAGTATTTT	CASSSTGTSTDTQYF
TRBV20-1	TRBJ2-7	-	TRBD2	TGCAGTGCCGGGACCGGCGGGAGCGGAGGGTACGAGCAGTACTTC	CSAGTGGSGGYEQYF
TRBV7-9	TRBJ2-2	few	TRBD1	TGTGCCAGCAGCCCGGGACAGGATTACACCGGGGAGCTGTTTTTT	CASSPGQDYTGELFF
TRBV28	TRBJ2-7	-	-	TGTGCCAGCAGTTTTCGGGGCTCCTACAATGAGCAGTACTTC	CASSFRGSYNEQYF
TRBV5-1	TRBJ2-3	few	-	TGCGCCAGCAGCTCTACTTTGATCACAGATACGCAGTATTTT	CASSSTLITDTQYF
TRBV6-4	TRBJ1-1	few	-	TGTGCCAGCAGGATGAAGGAGGGGGACACTGAAGCTTTCTTT	CASRMKEGDTEAFF
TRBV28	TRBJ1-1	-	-	TGTGCCAGCAGTTTATCGGAGGGCCGCACTGAAGCTTTCTTT	CASSLSEGRTEAFF
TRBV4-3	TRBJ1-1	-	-	TGCGCCAGCAGCCAAGAGCCCGGGCAGATGAACACTGAAGCTTTCTTT	CASSQEPGQMNTEAFF
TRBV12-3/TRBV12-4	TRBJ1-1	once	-	TGTGCCAGCAGTACCTTAGACAGCGGGAACACTAAAGCTTTCTTT	CASSTLDSGNTKAFF
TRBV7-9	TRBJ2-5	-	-	TGTGCCAGCAGCTTAGCGGAAGGGCCCCAAGAGACCCAGTACTTC	CASSLAEGPQETQYF
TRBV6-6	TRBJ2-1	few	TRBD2	TGTGCCAGCAGTCCTCGGACTAGCGGGGGGAGTGAGCAGTTCTTC	CASSPRTSGGSEQFF
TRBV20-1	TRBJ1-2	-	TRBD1	TGCAGTGCTCCACCAGGGGGCCTGGCCTATGGCTACACCTTC	CSAPPGGLAYGYTF